One sample yielded the 24 T cell receptor beta chains listed below, sequenced in a study of T cells in Graves' hyperthyroidism and ophthalmopathy. The TCR beta CDR3 regions underwent amplification using RNA transcripts as the source. The study used the HTBI primer set for a first-round RT-PCR of the TCR CDR3. TCRdb ran MiXCR on the multiplex PCR reads and lists one entry per CDR3 protein. The sample holds about 300,000 distinct CDR3 sequences, about an eighth seen once. Material for sequencing was blood. The receptors derive from a woman in her 30s with Graves' hyperthyroidism that later progressed to Graves' ophthalmopathy.

This clonotype showed up many times. The rearrangement joins TRBV10-3 to TRBJ1-5; D perhaps matches TRBD1 (6 bases). Per the germline V gene, CDR1 is ENHRY and CDR2 is SYGVKD. V shed 4 bases and J shed 0 bases, with 13 bases lying between them. This CDR3 is 16 amino acids long. The CDR3 region is CAISGGGPYSNQPQHF. As DNA, the CDR3 is TGTGCCATCAGTGGGGGGGGGCCGTATAGCAATCAGCCCCAGCATTTT.

This clonotype has a count of ten or more. CDR3 sequence (DNA): TGTGCCAGCAGCCCCCCAAACACTGAAGCTTTCTTT. Translated: CASSPPNTEAFF. The genes are TRBV7-9 and TRBJ1-1; D is ambiguous. The germline CDR1 and CDR2 sequences are SEHNR and FQNEAQ (reference sequence). The length of the CDR3 is 12 residues. V was pared by 5 bases and J by 2 bases, with 6 bases between.

This clonotype was found many times. V gene TRBV28 combines with J gene TRBJ2-1; 8 positions agree with TRBD2. The V gene's germline CDR1 is MDHEN and CDR2 SYDVKM. The CDR3 sequence is 17 residues long. J lost 5 bases, V lost 3 bases, and 12 bases had no gene match. The CDR3 spells CASSLPLAGGDDNEQFF. In DNA form, the CDR3 reads TGTGCCAGCAGTTTGCCCCTGGCGGGAGGAGACGACAATGAGCAGTTCTTC.

The chain combines TRBV7-6 with TRBJ1-3, with D possibly being TRBD1 (6 bases). The length of the CDR3 is 16 residues. Looked up from germline, CDR1 is SGHVS and CDR2 is FNYEAQ. V lost 0 bases to trimming and J lost 8 bases, with 17 bases between them. This chain's CDR3 is CASSLAPAGAVDTIYF. For the CDR3, the DNA is TGTGCCAGCAGCTTAGCCCCGGCAGGGGCCGTGGACACCATATATTTT.

This clonotype was recorded a few times. The chain couples TRBV7-8 to TRBJ2-1; 12 nucleotides match TRBD2. The CDR3 has 16 residues. Germline CDR1 SGHVS, CDR2 FQNEAQ. After removal of 3 bases from V and 4 bases from J, the junction contained 4 bases not matched to a gene. The CDR3 nucleotides are TGTGCCAGCAGCTTCCTCCTAGCGGGAGGGTACAATGAGCAGTTCTTC. Translation: CASSFLLAGGYNEQFF.

This clonotype showed up many times. The chain carries TRBV4-1 and TRBJ1-2; D is unresolved. The CDR3 has 15 residues. The V gene lost 0 bases and the J gene lost 7 bases, with 15 bases spanning the gap. Germline-derived CDR1 and CDR2 are MGHRA and YSYEKL. The CDR3 DNA sequence: TGCGCCAGCAGCCAAGATCGGCAGTTTAACGGTGGCTACACCTTC. As protein: CASSQDRQFNGGYTF.

This clonotype was seen at least ten times. This chain connects TRBV4-1 to TRBJ2-7; 7 nucleotides line up with TRBD2. The V gene's germline CDR1 is MGHRA and CDR2 YSYEKL. Trimming removed 1 base from V and 4 bases from J; junction bases left unmatched: 4. This CDR3 spans 14 amino acids. Written as DNA, the CDR3 is TGCGCCAGCAGCCAAGGTGGACTAGGGTACGAGCAGTACTTC. Encoded protein: CASSQGGLGYEQYF.

This clonotype was detected only a few times. The V gene is TRBV10-3, the J gene TRBJ2-3; no definite D call. CDR1 ENHRY and CDR2 SYGVKD come from the germline V gene. The CDR3 loop spans 17 amino acids. V lost 8 bases, J lost 0 bases, and 21 bases lay in between. The CDR3 protein is CAIQKQLGGSSTDTQYF. CDR3 nucleotide sequence: TGTGCCATCCAAAAACAGTTAGGTGGCTCTAGCACAGATACGCAGTATTTT.

The gene calls are TRBV19 and TRBJ2-2; D might be TRBD2 (6 bases). The CDR3 spans 14 residues. V shed 8 bases and J shed 7 bases, with 17 bases lying between them. CDR1 is LNHDA and CDR2 is SQIVND in the germline V gene (reference sequence). The CDR3 spells CASAGPGVSGELFF. The CDR3 DNA sequence: TGTGCCAGTGCGGGACCCGGGGTTAGCGGGGAGCTGTTTTTT.

This clonotype was seen many times. The chain couples TRBV6-1 to TRBJ1-6, with no clear D. Germline assignment: CDR1 MNHNS and CDR2 SASEGT. Trimming left V 5 bases short and J 7 bases short, with 12 bases between. This CDR3 is built from 14 residues. For the CDR3, the DNA is TGTGCCAGCAGTTCCTCGGACGGAAATTCACCCCTCCACTTT. Translation gives CASSSSDGNSPLHF.

At least ten counts were recorded for this clonotype. The chain joins TRBV18 to TRBJ2-3; possible D gene TRBD1, 5 bases. CDR3 length equals 14 residues. Trimming removed 3 bases from V and 1 base from J, with 8 bases in between. Per germline, CDR1 KGHSH and CDR2 LQKENI. CDR3 in DNA: TGTGCCAGCTCACCGACAGCCCGCACAGATACGCAGTATTTT. Translating gives CASSPTARTDTQYF.

The chain links TRBV20-1 to TRBJ1-1; 7 bases align to TRBD1. The germline CDR1 and CDR2 sequences are DFQATT and SNEGSKA (reference sequence). J was trimmed by 6 bases and V by 6 bases; bases with no gene match: 7. The CDR3 is 12 residues long. CDR3 coding DNA: TGCAGTGCACCAGACAGGGCCGCTGAAGCTTTCTTT. It translates to CSAPDRAAEAFF.

Note on this clonotype: At one boundary the junction diverges from the germline segment, which might be a read error. The V call is TRBV28, the J call TRBJ2-7; TRBD1 matches at 7 bases. The CDR3 runs 14 residues. CDR1 is MDHEN, CDR2 SYDVKM, per germline. The CDR3 coding sequence is TGTGCCAGCATCCAGTACAGGGGCTCCTACGAGCAGCACTTC. Protein product: CASIQYRGSYEQHF.

The CDR3, as DNA: TGTGCCAGCTCACCATGGACTAGCGGGAGCAATGAGCAGTTCTTC. Encoded protein: CASSPWTSGSNEQFF. The genes are TRBV18 and TRBJ2-1; 13 bases are a match to TRBD2. Germline trimming cut 2 bases from V and 6 bases from J; bases unmatched to any gene: 1. CDR1 and CDR2 from the germline V gene are KGHSH and LQKENI. This CDR3 is 15 amino acids long.

This clonotype was counted many times. The rearrangement joins TRBV28 to TRBJ2-7; D possibly corresponds to TRBD1 (6 bases). In germline, CDR1 is MDHEN, CDR2 SYDVKM. Trimming removed 10 bases from V and 3 bases from J, with 16 bases in between. The CDR3 consists of 13 residues. DNA of the CDR3: TGTGCCACCCTGGACCGAGGGGGCTACGAGCAGTACTTC. Protein: CATLDRGGYEQYF.

The table lists this clonotype with many counts. The genes are TRBV6-1 and TRBJ1-6, with D possibly matching TRBD1 (6 bases). The V gene lost 6 bases and the J gene lost 7 bases, with 13 bases spanning the gap. Per germline, CDR1 MNHNS and CDR2 SASEGT. There are 14 residues in the CDR3. The CDR3 is CASSGRQENSPLHF. The CDR3, as DNA: TGTGCCAGCAGCGGACGACAGGAGAATTCACCCCTCCACTTT.

This clonotype occurred many times. V gene TRBV27 combines with J gene TRBJ1-1; D call uncertain. The CDR3 sequence is 16 residues long. Germline V gene data show CDR1 as MNHEY and CDR2 as SMNVEV (reference sequence). Deletions cut 0 bases from V and 0 bases from J, with 11 bases between. The CDR3 sequence: CASSLSRTFMNTEAFF. For the CDR3, the DNA is TGTGCCAGCAGTTTATCGAGAACGTTCATGAACACTGAAGCTTTCTTT.

The rearrangement uses TRBV19 and TRBJ2-1; D is unresolved. This CDR3 is 15 amino acids long. Germline CDR1 is LNHDA and CDR2 is SQIVND (reference sequence). V lost 9 bases to trimming and J lost 0 bases, with 15 bases between them. The CDR3 bases are TGTGCCAGCAACCCCGGGTCTAGCTCCTACAATGAGCAGTTCTTC. It is translated as CASNPGSSSYNEQFF.

This clonotype was recorded many times. V usage is TRBV7-9 and J usage is TRBJ2-7, with 7 positions matching TRBD2. With V trimmed by 6 bases and J by 5 bases, 7 bases remained unmatched. Germline V lookup: CDR1 SEHNR, CDR2 FQNEAQ (reference sequence). There are 13 residues in the CDR3. CDR3 coding DNA: TGTGCCAGCAGAAAGCGGGACTCTGACGAGCAGTACTTC. Protein: CASRKRDSDEQYF.

This clonotype was observed many times. The chain employs TRBV28 and TRBJ2-2; D is uncertain. Germline V gene data show CDR1 as MDHEN and CDR2 as SYDVKM. The CDR3 runs to 17 residues. V shed 7 bases and J shed 7 bases, with 25 bases lying between them. CDR3 DNA sequence: TGTGCCAGCAAACATGGGCTCAGGCGGAGTTCGGGCGGGGAGCTGTTTTTT. Protein product: CASKHGLRRSSGGELFF. The variable domain in full, with the rest retrieved from reference TRBV28 and TRBJ2-2, is DVKVTQSSRYLVKRTGEKVFLECVQDMDHENMFWYRQDPGLGLRLIYFSYDVKMKEKGDIPEGYSVSREKKERFSLILESASTNQTSMYLCASKHGLRRSSGGELFFGEGSRLTVL.

Ten or more counts support this clonotype. The chain couples TRBV29-1 to TRBJ2-7; D tentatively reads TRBD1 or TRBD2 (5 bases each). Per the germline V gene, CDR1 is SQVTM and CDR2 is ANQGSEA. V was pared by 4 bases and J by 3 bases, with 13 bases between. This CDR3 spans 13 amino acids. CDR3 in DNA: TGCAGCGTTGTAAGCCGGGACCACTACGAGCAGTACTTC. It translates to CSVVSRDHYEQYF.

This clonotype has at least ten counts. The chain combines TRBV30 with TRBJ1-4, with D tentatively TRBD1 (5 bases). This CDR3 region has 14 residues. Germline-derived CDR1 and CDR2 are GTSNPN and SVGIG (reference sequence). The germline V and J ends were trimmed by 2 bases and 8 bases, with 15 bases remaining between them. The CDR3 protein is CAWSKGEFSEKLFF. The CDR3 bases are TGTGCCTGGAGTAAAGGGGAGTTTAGCGAAAAACTGTTTTTT.

This clonotype was counted many times. The rearrangement uses TRBV7-8 and TRBJ2-1; 10 bases align to TRBD1. This CDR3 is 15 amino acids long. V gave up 0 bases and J gave up 7 bases; unmatched junction bases: 3. Germline assignment: CDR1 SGHVS and CDR2 FQNEAQ. The CDR3 nucleotides are TGTGCCAGCAGCTTAGCGGGACAGGGGCTTAATGAGCAGTTCTTC. Amino acids: CASSLAGQGLNEQFF.

The table lists this clonotype with many counts. J is TRBJ2-7 and V is TRBV6-2 or TRBV6-3; 9 nucleotides agree with TRBD2. The CDR3 is 13 residues long. CDR1 and CDR2 from the germline V gene are MNHEY and SVGEGT. Losses at the gene ends were 7 bases for V and 3 bases for J; bases not matched to a gene: 4. CDR3 coding DNA: TGTGCCAGCACCTGGACTAGCGTCTACGAGCAGTACTTC. Translated, it gives CASTWTSVYEQYF.